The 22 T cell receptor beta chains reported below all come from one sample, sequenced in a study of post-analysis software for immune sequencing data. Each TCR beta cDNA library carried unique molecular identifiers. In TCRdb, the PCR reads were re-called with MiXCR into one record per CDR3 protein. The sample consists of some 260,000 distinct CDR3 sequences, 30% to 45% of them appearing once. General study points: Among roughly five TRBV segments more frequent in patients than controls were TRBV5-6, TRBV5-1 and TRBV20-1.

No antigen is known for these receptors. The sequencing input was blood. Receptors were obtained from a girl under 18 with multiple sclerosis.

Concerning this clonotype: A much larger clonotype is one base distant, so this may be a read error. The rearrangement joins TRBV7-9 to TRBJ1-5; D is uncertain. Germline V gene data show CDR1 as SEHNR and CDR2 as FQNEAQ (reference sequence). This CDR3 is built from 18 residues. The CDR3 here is CAGSSDWDHSPYNQPQHF. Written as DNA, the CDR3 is TGTGCCGGCAGCTCAGATTGGGATCACAGCCCTTACAATCAGCCCCAGCATTTT.

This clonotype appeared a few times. Written as DNA, the CDR3 is TGTGCCAGCAGCCAGGGGACAGGGATTACAGTGGGCACTGAAGCTTTCTTT. This sequence encodes CASSQGTGITVGTEAFF. This rearrangement joins TRBV3-1 to TRBJ1-1; 9 bases line up with TRBD1. The CDR3 runs to 17 residues. Trimming removed 3 bases from V and 4 bases from J; junction bases left unmatched: 12. Germline V gene sequence: CDR1 LGHDT, CDR2 YNNKEL (reference sequence).

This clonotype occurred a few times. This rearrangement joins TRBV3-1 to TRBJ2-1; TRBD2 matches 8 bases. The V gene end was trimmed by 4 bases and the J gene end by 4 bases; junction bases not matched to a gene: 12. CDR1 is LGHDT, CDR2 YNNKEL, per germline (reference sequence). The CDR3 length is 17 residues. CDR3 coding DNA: TGTGCCAGCAGCCGAACTTTAACGGGACTAGGATACAATGAGCAGTTCTTC. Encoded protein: CASSRTLTGLGYNEQFF.

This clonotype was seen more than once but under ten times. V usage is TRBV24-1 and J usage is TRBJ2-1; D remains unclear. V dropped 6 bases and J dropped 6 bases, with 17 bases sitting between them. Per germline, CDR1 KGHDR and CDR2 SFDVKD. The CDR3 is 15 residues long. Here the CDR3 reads CATSSLAEPLNEQFF. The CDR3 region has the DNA TGTGCCACCAGTTCCCTGGCGGAGCCCCTCAATGAGCAGTTCTTC.

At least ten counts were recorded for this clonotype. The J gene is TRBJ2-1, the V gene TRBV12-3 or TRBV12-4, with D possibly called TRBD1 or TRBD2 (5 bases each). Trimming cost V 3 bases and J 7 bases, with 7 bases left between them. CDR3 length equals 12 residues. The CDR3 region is CASSFEGNEQFF. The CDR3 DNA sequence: TGTGCCAGCAGTTTCGAGGGGAATGAGCAGTTCTTC.

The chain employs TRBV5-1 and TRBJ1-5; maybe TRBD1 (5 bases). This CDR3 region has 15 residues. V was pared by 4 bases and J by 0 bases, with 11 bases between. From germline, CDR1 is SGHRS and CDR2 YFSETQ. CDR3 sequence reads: CASSPGDYSNQPQHF. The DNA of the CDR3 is TGCGCCAGCAGCCCGGGGGACTATAGCAATCAGCCCCAGCATTTT.

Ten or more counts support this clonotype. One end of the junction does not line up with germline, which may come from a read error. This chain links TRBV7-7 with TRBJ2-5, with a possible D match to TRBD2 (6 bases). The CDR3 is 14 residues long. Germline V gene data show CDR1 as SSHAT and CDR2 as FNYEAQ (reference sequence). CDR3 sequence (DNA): TGTGCTAGCAGCTTAACGGCGGGAAGAGAGACCCAGTACTTC. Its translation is CASSLTAGRETQYF.

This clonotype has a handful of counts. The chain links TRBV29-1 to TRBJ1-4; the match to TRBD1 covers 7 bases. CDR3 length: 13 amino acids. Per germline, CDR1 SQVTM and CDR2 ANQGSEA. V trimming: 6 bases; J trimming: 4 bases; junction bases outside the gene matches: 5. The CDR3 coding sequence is TGCAGCGTGGGCAGGGGGGGTAATGAAAAACTGTTTTTT. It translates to CSVGRGGNEKLFF.

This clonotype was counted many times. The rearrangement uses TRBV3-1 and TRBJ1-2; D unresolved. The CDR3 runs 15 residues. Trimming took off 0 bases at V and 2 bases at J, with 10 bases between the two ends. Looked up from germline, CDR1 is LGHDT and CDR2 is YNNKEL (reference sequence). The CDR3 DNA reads TGTGCCAGCAGCCAAGATTCGGACGGAAACTATGGCTACACCTTC. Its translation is CASSQDSDGNYGYTF. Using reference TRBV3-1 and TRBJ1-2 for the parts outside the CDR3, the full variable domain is DTAVSQTPKYLVTQMGNDKSIKCEQNLGHDTMYWYKQDSKKFLKIMFSYNNKELIINETVPNRFSPKSPDKAHLNLHINSLELGDSAVYFCASSQDSDGNYGYTFGSGTRLTVV.

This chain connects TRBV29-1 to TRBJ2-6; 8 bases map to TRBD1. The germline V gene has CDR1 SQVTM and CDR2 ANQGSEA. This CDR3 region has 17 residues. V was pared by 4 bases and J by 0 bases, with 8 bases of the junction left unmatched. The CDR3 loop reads CSVAMGTGVSGANVLTF. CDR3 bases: TGCAGCGTTGCCATGGGGACAGGCGTCTCTGGGGCCAACGTCCTGACTTTC.

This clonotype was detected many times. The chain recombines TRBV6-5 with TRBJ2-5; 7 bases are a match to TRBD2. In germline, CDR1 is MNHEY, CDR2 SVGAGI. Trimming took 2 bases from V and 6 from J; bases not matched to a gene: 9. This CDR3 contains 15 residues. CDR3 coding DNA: TGTGCCAGCAGTTACGGGTCGGGAGGCGGGCAGACCCAGTACTTC. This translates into CASSYGSGGGQTQYF.

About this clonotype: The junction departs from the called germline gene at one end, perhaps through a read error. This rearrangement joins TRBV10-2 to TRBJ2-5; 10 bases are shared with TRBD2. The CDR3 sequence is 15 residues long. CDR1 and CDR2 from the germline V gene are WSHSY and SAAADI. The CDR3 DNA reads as TGCGCCAGCAGTGAACCTAGCGGGGGCCAAGGGACCCAGTATTTC. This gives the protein CASSEPSGGQGTQYF.

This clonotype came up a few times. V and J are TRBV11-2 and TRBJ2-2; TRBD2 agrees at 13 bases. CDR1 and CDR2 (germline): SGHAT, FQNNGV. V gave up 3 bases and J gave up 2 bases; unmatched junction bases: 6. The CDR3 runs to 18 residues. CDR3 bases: TGTGCCAGCAGCTTCGCAAGGACTAGCGGGGGTAACACCGGGGAGCTGTTTTTT. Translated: CASSFARTSGGNTGELFF.

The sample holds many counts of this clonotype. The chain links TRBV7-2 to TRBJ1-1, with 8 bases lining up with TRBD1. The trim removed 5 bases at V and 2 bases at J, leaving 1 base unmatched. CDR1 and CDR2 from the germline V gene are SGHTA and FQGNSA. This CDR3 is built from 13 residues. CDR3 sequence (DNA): TGTGCCAGCAGCGGACAGGGTAACACTGAAGCTTTCTTT. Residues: CASSGQGNTEAFF.

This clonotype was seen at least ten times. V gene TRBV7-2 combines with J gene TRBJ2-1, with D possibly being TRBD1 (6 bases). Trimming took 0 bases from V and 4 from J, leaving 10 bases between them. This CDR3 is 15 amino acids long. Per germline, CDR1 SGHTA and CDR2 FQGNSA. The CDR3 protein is CASSLAGQGYNEQFF. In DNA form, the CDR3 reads TGTGCCAGCAGCTTAGCTGGTCAGGGGTACAATGAGCAGTTCTTC. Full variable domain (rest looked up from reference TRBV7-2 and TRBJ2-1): GAGVSQSPSNKVTEKGKDVELRCDPISGHTALYWYRQSLGQGLEFLIYFQGNSAPDKSGLPSDRFSAERTGGSVSTLTIQRTQQEDSAVYLCASSLAGQGYNEQFFGPGTRLTVL.

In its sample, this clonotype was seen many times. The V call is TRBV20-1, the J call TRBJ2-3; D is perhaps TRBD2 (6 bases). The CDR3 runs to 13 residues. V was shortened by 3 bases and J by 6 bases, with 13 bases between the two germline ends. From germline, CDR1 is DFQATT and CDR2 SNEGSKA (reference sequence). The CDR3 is CSARALRGDTQYF. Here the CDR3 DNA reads TGCAGTGCTAGGGCCCTTCGGGGGGATACGCAGTATTTT.

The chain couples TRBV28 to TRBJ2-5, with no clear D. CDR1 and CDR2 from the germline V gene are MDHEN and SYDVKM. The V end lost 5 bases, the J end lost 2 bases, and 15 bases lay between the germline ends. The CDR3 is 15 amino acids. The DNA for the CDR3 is TGTGCCAGCAGTCCTCCCCTCCCGGATCAAGAGACCCAGTACTTC. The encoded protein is CASSPPLPDQETQYF.

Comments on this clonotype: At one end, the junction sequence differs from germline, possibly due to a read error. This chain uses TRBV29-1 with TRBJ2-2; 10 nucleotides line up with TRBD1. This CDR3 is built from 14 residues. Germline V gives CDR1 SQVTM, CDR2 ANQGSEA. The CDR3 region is CSVRQGASTGERFF. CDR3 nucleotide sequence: TGCAGCGTTAGACAGGGGGCGAGCACCGGGGAGCGGTTTTTT.

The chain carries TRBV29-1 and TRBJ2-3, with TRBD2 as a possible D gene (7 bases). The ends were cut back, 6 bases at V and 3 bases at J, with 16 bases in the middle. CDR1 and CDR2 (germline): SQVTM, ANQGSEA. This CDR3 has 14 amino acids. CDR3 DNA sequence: TGCAGCGTGGCGACGGGGGGCGGTACAGATACGCAGTATTTT. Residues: CSVATGGGTDTQYF.

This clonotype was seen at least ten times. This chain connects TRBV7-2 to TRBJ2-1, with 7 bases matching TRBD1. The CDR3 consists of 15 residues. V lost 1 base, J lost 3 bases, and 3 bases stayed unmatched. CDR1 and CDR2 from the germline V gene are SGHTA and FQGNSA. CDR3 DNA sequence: TGTGCCAGCAGCTTAGAAGGGACAGACTACAATGAGCAGTTCTTC. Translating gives CASSLEGTDYNEQFF.

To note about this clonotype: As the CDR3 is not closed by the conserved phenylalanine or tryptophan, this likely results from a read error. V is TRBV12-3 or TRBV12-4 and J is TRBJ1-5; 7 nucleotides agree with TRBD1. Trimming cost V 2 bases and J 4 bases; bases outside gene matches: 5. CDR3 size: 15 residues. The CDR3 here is CASSLLAGGNQPQHV. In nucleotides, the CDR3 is TGTGCCAGCAGTTTATTGGCAGGGGGGAATCAGCCCCAGCATGTT.

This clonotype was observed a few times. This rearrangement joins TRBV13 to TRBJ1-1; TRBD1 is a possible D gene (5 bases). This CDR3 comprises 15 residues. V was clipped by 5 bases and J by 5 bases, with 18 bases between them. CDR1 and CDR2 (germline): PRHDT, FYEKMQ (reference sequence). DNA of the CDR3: TGTGCCAGCAGCCCCCCAACAGGACGTAGGACTGAAGCTTTCTTT. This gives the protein CASSPPTGRRTEAFF.